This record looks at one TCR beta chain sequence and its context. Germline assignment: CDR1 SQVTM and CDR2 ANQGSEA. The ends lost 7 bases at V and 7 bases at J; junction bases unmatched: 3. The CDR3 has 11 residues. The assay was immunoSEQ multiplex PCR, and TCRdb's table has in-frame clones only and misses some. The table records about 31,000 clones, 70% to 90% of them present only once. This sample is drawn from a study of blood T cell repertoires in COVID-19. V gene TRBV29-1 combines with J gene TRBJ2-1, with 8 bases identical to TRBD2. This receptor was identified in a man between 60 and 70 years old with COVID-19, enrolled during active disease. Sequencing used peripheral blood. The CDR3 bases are TGCAGCGGCGCTAGCGGGAATGAGCAGTTCTTC. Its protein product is CSGASGNEQFF.